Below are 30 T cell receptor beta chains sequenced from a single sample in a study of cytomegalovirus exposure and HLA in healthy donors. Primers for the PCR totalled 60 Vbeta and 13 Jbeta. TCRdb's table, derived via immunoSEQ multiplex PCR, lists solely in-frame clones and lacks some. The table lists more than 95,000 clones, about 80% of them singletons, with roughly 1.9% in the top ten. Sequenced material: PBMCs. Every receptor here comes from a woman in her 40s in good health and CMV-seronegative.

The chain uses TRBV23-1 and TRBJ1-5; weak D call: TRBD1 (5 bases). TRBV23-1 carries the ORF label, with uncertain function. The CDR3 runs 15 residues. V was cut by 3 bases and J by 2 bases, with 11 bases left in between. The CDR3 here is CASSQHRWGNQPQHF. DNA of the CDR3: TGCGCCAGCAGTCAGCACAGGTGGGGCAATCAGCCCCAGCATTTT.

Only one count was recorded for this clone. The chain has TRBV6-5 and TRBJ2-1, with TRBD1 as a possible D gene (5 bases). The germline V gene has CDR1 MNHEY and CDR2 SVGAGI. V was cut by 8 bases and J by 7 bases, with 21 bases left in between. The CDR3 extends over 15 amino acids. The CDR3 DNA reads TGTGCCAGCGGATCTCCTAGTAGGGGCGGAAATGAGCAGTTCTTC. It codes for CASGSPSRGGNEQFF.

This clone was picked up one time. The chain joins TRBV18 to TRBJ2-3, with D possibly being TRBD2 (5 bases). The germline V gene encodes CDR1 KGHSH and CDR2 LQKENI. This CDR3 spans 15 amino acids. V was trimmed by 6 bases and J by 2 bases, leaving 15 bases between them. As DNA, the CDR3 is TGTGCCAGCTCTAGAGCGGCTAGCTTCACAGATACGCAGTATTTT. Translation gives CASSRAASFTDTQYF.

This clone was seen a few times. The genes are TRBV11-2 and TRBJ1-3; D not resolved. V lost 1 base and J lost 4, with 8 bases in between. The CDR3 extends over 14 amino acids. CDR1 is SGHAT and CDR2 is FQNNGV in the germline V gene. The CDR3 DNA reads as TGTGCCAGCAGCTTAGTGTTCGGGGGAAACACCATATATTTT. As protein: CASSLVFGGNTIYF.

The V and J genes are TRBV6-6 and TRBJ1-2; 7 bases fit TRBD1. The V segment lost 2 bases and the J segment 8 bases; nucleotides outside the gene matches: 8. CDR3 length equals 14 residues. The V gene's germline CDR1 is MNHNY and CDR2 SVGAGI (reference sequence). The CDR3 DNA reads TGTGCCAGCAGTTACGGGAGACAGGGAGGAGGCTACACCTTC. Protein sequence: CASSYGRQGGGYTF.

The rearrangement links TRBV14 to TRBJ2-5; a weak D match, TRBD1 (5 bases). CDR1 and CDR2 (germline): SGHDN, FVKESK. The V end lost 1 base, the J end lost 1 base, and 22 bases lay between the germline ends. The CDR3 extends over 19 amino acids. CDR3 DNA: TGTGCCAGCAGCCAAGGGGTTACATGGGGCCCTACGAGCCAAGAGACCCAGTACTTC. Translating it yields CASSQGVTWGPTSQETQYF.

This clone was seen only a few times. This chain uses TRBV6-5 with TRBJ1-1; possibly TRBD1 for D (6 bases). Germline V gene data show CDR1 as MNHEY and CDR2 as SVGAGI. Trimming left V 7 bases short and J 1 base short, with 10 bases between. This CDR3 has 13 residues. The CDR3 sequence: CASKGHQNTEAFF. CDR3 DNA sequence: TGTGCCAGCAAGGGACATCAGAACACTGAAGCTTTCTTT.

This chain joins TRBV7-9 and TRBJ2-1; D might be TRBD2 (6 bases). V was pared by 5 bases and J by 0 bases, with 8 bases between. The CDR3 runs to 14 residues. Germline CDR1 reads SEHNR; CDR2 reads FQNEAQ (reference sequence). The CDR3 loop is CASSTTSSYNEQFF. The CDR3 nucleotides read TGTGCCAGCAGCACGACTAGCTCCTACAATGAGCAGTTCTTC. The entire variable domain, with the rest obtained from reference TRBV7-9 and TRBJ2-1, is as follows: DTGVSQNPRHKITKRGQNVTFRCDPISEHNRLYWYRQTLGQGPEFLTYFQNEAQLEKSRLLSDRFSAERPKGSFSTLEIQRTEQGDSAMYLCASSTTSSYNEQFFGPGTRLTVL.

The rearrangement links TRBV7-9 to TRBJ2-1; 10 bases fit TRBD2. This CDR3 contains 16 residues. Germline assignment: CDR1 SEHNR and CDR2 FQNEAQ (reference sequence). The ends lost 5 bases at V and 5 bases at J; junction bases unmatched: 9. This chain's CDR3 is CASSPTLAGEDNEQFF. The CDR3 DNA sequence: TGTGCCAGCAGCCCAACGCTAGCGGGAGAGGACAATGAGCAGTTCTTC. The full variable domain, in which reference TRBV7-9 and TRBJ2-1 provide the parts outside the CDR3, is DTGVSQNPRHKITKRGQNVTFRCDPISEHNRLYWYRQTLGQGPEFLTYFQNEAQLEKSRLLSDRFSAERPKGSFSTLEIQRTEQGDSAMYLCASSPTLAGEDNEQFFGPGTRLTVL.

The CDR3 here is CASSPMEREYSYEQYF. In nucleotides, the CDR3 is TGCGCCAGCAGCCCAATGGAGCGGGAGTATTCCTACGAGCAGTACTTC. V gene TRBV5-1 combines with J gene TRBJ2-7, with 8 bases lining up with TRBD2. V trimming: 4 bases; J trimming: 1 base; junction bases outside the gene matches: 10. Germline-derived CDR1 and CDR2 are SGHRS and YFSETQ. The CDR3 contains 16 residues.

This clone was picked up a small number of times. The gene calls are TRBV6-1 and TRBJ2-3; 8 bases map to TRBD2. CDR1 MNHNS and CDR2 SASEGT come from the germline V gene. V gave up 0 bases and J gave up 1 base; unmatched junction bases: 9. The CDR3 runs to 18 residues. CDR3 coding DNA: TGTGCCAGCAGTGAAGCAAGCGGGAGAGGAATCGGCACAGATACGCAGTATTTT. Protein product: CASSEASGRGIGTDTQYF.

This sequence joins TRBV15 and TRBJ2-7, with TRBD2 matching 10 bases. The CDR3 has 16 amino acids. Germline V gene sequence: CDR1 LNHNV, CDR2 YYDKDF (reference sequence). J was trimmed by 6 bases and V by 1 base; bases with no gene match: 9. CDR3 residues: CATSRVRTSGAFEQYF. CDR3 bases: TGTGCCACCAGCAGAGTGAGGACTAGCGGAGCTTTCGAGCAGTACTTC. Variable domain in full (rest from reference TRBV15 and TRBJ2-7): DAMVIQNPRYQVTQFGKPVTLSCSQTLNHNVMYWYQQKSSQAPKLLFHYYDKDFNNEADTPDNFQSRRPNTSFCFLDIRSPGLGDTAMYLCATSRVRTSGAFEQYFGPGTRLTVT.

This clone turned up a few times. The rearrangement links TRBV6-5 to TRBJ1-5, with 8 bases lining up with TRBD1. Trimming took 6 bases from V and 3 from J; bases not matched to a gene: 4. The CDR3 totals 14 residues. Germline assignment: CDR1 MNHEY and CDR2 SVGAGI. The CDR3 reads CASSRTGNNQPQHF. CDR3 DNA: TGTGCCAGCAGCCGGACAGGGAACAATCAGCCCCAGCATTTT.

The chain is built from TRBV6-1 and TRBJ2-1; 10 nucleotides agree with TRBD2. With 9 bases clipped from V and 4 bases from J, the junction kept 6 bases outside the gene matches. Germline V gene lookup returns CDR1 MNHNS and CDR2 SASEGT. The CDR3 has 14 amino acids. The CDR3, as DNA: TGTGCCAGTCTGACTAGCGGGTTTTACAATGAGCAGTTCTTC. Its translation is CASLTSGFYNEQFF.

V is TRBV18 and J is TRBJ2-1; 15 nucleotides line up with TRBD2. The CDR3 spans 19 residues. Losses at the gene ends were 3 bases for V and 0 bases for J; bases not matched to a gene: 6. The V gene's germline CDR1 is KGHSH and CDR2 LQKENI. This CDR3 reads CASSPLGLAGGGSYNEQFF. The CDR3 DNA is TGTGCCAGCTCACCTCTGGGACTAGCGGGAGGCGGCTCCTACAATGAGCAGTTCTTC.

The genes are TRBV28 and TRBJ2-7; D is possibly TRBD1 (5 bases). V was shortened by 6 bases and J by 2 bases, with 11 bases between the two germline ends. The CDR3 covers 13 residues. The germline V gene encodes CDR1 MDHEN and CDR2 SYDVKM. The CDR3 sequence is CASRFGRAYEQYF. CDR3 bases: TGTGCCAGCAGGTTTGGCAGGGCCTACGAGCAGTACTTC. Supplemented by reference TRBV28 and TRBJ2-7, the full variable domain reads DVKVTQSSRYLVKRTGEKVFLECVQDMDHENMFWYRQDPGLGLRLIYFSYDVKMKEKGDIPEGYSVSREKKERFSLILESASTNQTSMYLCASRFGRAYEQYFGPGTRLTVT.

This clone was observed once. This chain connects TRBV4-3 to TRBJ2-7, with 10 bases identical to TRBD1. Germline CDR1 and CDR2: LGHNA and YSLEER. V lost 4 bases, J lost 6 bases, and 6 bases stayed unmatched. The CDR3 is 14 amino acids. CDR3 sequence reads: CASSPDRGLREQYF. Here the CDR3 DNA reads TGCGCCAGCAGCCCAGACAGGGGGCTTCGCGAGCAGTACTTC.

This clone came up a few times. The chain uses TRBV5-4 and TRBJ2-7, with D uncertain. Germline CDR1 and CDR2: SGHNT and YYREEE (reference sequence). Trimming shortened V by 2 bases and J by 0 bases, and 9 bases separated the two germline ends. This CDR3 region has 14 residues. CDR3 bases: TGTGCCAGCAGCTTAGAGACACACTCCTACGAGCAGTACTTC. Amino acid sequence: CASSLETHSYEQYF.

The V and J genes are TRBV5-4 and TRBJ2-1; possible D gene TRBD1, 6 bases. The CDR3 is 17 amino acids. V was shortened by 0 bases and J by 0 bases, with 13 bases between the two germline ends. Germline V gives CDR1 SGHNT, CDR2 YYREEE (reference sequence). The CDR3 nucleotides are TGTGCCAGCAGCTTGGGCCCACAGGGCACCTCCTACAATGAGCAGTTCTTC. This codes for CASSLGPQGTSYNEQFF.

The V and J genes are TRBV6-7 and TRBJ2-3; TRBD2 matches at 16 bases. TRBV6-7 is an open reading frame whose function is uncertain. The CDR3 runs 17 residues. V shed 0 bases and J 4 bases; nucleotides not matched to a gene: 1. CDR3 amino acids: CASSYSGLAGGADTQYF. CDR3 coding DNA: TGTGCCAGCAGTTACTCGGGACTAGCGGGAGGGGCAGATACGCAGTATTTT.

The DNA for the CDR3 is TGTGCCAGCAGCCCGGAGGACCTATATAATTCACCCCTCCACTTT. Its translation is CASSPEDLYNSPLHF. This chain connects TRBV7-8 to TRBJ1-6, with D hard to call. This CDR3 is built from 15 residues. Germline lookup yields CDR1 SGHVS and CDR2 FQNEAQ. Trimming took off 5 bases at V and 4 bases at J, with 12 bases between the two ends.

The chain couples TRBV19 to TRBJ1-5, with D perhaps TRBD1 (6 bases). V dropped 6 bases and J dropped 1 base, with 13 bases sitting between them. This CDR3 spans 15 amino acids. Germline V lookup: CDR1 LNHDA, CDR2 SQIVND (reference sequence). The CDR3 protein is CASRTTQGSNQPQHF. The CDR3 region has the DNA TGTGCCAGTAGAACCACACAGGGAAGCAATCAGCCCCAGCATTTT.

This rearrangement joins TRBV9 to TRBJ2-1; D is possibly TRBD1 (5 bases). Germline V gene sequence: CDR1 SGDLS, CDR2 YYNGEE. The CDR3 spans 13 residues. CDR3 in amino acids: CIWTFSSYNEQFF. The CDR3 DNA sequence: TGTATTTGGACATTTAGCTCCTACAATGAGCAGTTCTTC. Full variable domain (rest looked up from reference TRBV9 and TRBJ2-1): DSGVTQTPKHLITATGQRVTLRCSPRSGDLSVYWYQQSLDQGLQFLIQYYNGEERAKGNILERFSAQQFPDLHSELNLSSLELGDSALYFCIWTFSSYNEQFFGPGTRLTVL.

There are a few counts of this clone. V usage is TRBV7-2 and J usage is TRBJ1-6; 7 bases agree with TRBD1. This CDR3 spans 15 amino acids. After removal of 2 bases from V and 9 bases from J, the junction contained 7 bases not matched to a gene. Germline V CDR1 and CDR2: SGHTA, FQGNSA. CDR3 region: CASSLSIGGSSPLHF. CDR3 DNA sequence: TGTGCCAGCAGCTTATCGATAGGGGGCAGTTCACCCCTCCACTTT.

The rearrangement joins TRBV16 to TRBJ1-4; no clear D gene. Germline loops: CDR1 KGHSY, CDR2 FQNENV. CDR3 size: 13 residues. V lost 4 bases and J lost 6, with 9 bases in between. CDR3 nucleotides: TGTGCCAGCAGCCCCCCTCGAGATGAAAAACTGTTTTTT. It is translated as CASSPPRDEKLFF.

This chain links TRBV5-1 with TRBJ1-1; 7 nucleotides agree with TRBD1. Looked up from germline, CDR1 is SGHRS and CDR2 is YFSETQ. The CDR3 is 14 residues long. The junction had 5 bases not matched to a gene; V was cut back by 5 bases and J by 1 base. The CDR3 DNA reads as TGCGCCAGCAGACGGGACAGCCAGAACACTGAAGCTTTCTTT. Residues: CASRRDSQNTEAFF.

CDR3 bases: TGTGCCACCAGCATCAAACTCGGACATGTCCTCGAAGCTTTCTTT. This translates into CATSIKLGHVLEAFF. The chain has TRBV15 and TRBJ1-1; D possibly corresponds to TRBD1 (5 bases). Trimming stripped 4 bases from V and 8 bases from J, with 20 bases between. Germline CDR1 reads LNHNV; CDR2 reads YYDKDF (reference sequence). This CDR3 is built from 15 residues.

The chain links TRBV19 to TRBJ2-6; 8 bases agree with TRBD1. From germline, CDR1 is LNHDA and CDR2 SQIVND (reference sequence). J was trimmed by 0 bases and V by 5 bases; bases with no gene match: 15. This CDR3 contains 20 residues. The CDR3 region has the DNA TGTGCCAGTAGTTATCCTAAGGCCGGGACAGGCTCCTCTGGGGCCAACGTCCTGACTTTC. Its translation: CASSYPKAGTGSSGANVLTF.

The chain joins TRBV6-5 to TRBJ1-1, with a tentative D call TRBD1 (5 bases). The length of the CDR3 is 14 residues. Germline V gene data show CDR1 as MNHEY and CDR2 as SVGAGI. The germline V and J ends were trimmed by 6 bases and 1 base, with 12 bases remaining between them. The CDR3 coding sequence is TGTGCCAGCAGGTCGGACGGGGGGAACACTGAAGCTTTCTTT. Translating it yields CASRSDGGNTEAFF.

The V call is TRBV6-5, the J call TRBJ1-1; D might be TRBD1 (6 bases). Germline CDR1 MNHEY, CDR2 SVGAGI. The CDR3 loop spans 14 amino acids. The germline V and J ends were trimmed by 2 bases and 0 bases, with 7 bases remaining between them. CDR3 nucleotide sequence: TGTGCCAGCAGTTACCAGGGGATGAACACTGAAGCTTTCTTT. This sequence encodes CASSYQGMNTEAFF.